These 14 T cell receptor beta chains share one sample of origin, sequenced in a study of blood T cells in healthy people across ages. The use of a sample-barcoded 5' primer and a J-beta primer mix characterized a second PCR of roughly 6 to 11 cycles. TCRdb re-derived calls from the 5' RACE reads in MiXCR, one entry per CDR3 protein. Seen here are some 1.6 million distinct CDR3 sequences, about 31% observed once, and the top ten hold about 11%. Sequenced sample: blood. The receptors originated from a woman in her 30s in good health.

This clonotype has a handful of counts. The chain couples TRBV3-1 to TRBJ1-2; D is unclear. The CDR3 runs to 17 residues. The V and J ends lost 5 bases and 3 bases respectively, with 22 bases between them. CDR1 and CDR2 from the germline V gene are LGHDT and YNNKEL (reference sequence). CDR3 DNA: TGTGCCAGCAGCGACTCAAAGGCCGGCGGATATTACTATGGCTACACCTTC. It is translated as CASSDSKAGGYYYGYTF.

V is TRBV7-3 and J is TRBJ2-7; 10 bases agree with TRBD1. Germline-derived CDR1 and CDR2 are SGHTA and FQGTGA. The CDR3 has 16 residues. V gave up 5 bases and J gave up 5 bases; unmatched junction bases: 12. CDR3 sequence (DNA): TGTGCCAGCAGCCCAGATTCCGGGACAGGGGTCAACGAGCAGTACTTC. The encoded protein is CASSPDSGTGVNEQYF.

In its sample, this clonotype was seen a few times. The genes are TRBV28 and TRBJ2-7; TRBD1 matches at 9 bases. The CDR3 extends over 15 amino acids. The V gene end was trimmed by 3 bases and the J gene end by 0 bases; junction bases not matched to a gene: 3. From germline, CDR1 is MDHEN and CDR2 SYDVKM. CDR3 in amino acids: CASSFLDRGSYEQYF. CDR3 bases: TGTGCCAGCAGTTTCCTGGACAGGGGCTCCTACGAGCAGTACTTC.

This chain connects TRBV4-2 to TRBJ2-3; 8 bases agree with TRBD1. Germline V CDR1 and CDR2: LGHNA, YNFKEQ. V dropped 5 bases and J dropped 8; count of bases not matched to a gene: 12. The length of the CDR3 is 15 residues. The CDR3, as DNA: TGTGCCAGCAGCTCATCGGACAGGGTTGAGGTTACGCAGTATTTT. It encodes CASSSSDRVEVTQYF.

In DNA form, the CDR3 reads TGTGCCACCAGCAGCCCCTGGGGGGCCGGCTCCTACGAGCAGTACTTC. It is translated as CATSSPWGAGSYEQYF. The genes are TRBV15 and TRBJ2-7; perhaps D is TRBD1 or TRBD2 (6 bases each). The CDR3 is 16 residues long. The germline V and J ends were trimmed by 3 bases and 0 bases, with 15 bases remaining between them. Germline CDR1 and CDR2: LNHNV and YYDKDF (reference sequence).

The chain joins TRBV28 to TRBJ2-6; maybe TRBD1 (5 bases). Germline V CDR1 and CDR2: MDHEN, SYDVKM. Trimming shortened V by 6 bases and J by 3 bases, and 18 bases separated the two germline ends. This CDR3 spans 17 amino acids. The CDR3 DNA is TGTGCCAGCAGATTAGGGGCACTTTCTCATGGGGCCAACGTCCTGACTTTC. It encodes CASRLGALSHGANVLTF. Drawing the rest from reference TRBV28 and TRBJ2-6, the complete variable domain is DVKVTQSSRYLVKRTGEKVFLECVQDMDHENMFWYRQDPGLGLRLIYFSYDVKMKEKGDIPEGYSVSREKKERFSLILESASTNQTSMYLCASRLGALSHGANVLTFGAGSRLTVL.

There are a few counts of this clonotype. V gene TRBV20-1 combines with J gene TRBJ1-6; D gene unclear. Trimming removed 1 base from V and 0 bases from J, with 13 bases in between. This CDR3 contains 17 residues. Germline V gives CDR1 DFQATT, CDR2 SNEGSKA (reference sequence). CDR3 sequence: CSARGGIESSYNSPLHF. The CDR3 DNA follows: TGCAGTGCTAGAGGGGGTATAGAAAGCTCCTATAATTCACCCCTCCACTTT.

This clonotype turned up a few times. V and J are TRBV2 and TRBJ1-1; D gene ambiguous. CDR1 and CDR2 (germline): SNHLY, FYNNEI. V lost 7 bases to trimming and J lost 4 bases, with 16 bases between them. This CDR3 is built from 14 residues. The CDR3 region has the DNA TGTGCCAGCAACGGGAAGACCATGGGCACTGAAGCTTTCTTT. The encoded protein is CASNGKTMGTEAFF.

The CDR3 spells CATRDGGSYEQYF. For the CDR3, the DNA is TGTGCCACCCGAGACGGGGGGTCCTACGAGCAGTACTTC. The genes are TRBV6-1 and TRBJ2-7; 7 bases are a match to TRBD2. Germline CDR1 MNHNS, CDR2 SASEGT. The CDR3 runs to 13 residues. Unmatched junction bases numbered 7, after V lost 10 bases and J lost 1 base.

The chain recombines TRBV6-2 or TRBV6-3 with TRBJ2-7; 7 bases fit TRBD1. The germline V gene has CDR1 MNHEY and CDR2 SVGEGT. V lost 6 bases, J lost 5 bases, and 13 bases stayed unmatched. The CDR3 length is 15 residues. The CDR3 coding sequence is TGTGCCAGCAGCCTCCCGCAGGGGGAGAGAAACGAGCAGTACTTC. Translating it yields CASSLPQGERNEQYF.

The chain employs TRBV29-1 and TRBJ1-5, with D possibly TRBD1 on 5 matching bases. The CDR3 runs 13 residues. V shed 4 bases and J shed 3 bases, with 10 bases lying between them. The germline CDR1 and CDR2 sequences are SQVTM and ANQGSEA. The CDR3 here is CSVAAGFNQPQHF. The DNA for the CDR3 is TGCAGCGTTGCCGCAGGGTTCAATCAGCCCCAGCATTTT. Together with reference TRBV29-1 and TRBJ1-5, the CDR3 gives the full variable domain: SAVISQKPSRDICQRGTSLTIQCQVDSQVTMMFWYRQQPGQSLTLIATANQGSEATYESGFVIDKFPISRPNLTFSTLTVSNMSPEDSSIYLCSVAAGFNQPQHFGDGTRLSIL.

This clonotype occurred a few times. V and J are TRBV6-6 and TRBJ1-2, with 10 positions matching TRBD1. Germline lookup yields CDR1 MNHNY and CDR2 SVGAGI (reference sequence). The CDR3 is made up of 15 amino acids. V trimming: 6 bases; J trimming: 6 bases; junction bases outside the gene matches: 10. The CDR3 region has the DNA TGTGCCAGCAGCCGACCTGGGACAGGGGAGGATGGCTACACCTTC. Translation gives CASSRPGTGEDGYTF.

This clonotype has just a few counts. At one of its ends the junction is not consistent with the germline gene, which may arise from a read error. The rearrangement uses TRBV5-1 and TRBJ1-2; a possible D gene is TRBD1 (5 bases). CDR3 length equals 13 residues. Per the germline V gene, CDR1 is SGHRS and CDR2 is YFSETQ. The CDR3: CACSMGPTYGYTF. The CDR3, as DNA: TGCGCCTGCAGCATGGGACCGACCTATGGCTACACCTTC. Full variable domain (missing parts from reference TRBV5-1 and TRBJ1-2): KAGVTQTPRYLIKTRGQQVTLSCSPISGHRSVSWYQQTPGQGLQFLFEYFSETQRNKGNFPGRFSGRQFSNSRSEMNVSTLELGDSALYLCACSMGPTYGYTFGSGTRLTVV.

In its sample, this clonotype was seen a few times. V is TRBV4-1 and J is TRBJ1-2; maybe TRBD1 (6 bases). The germline gives CDR1 MGHRA, CDR2 YSYEKL. The CDR3 runs 16 residues. With 2 bases removed from V and 2 bases from J, the gap between germline ends came to 15 bases. CDR3 protein: CASSQLGQQLNYGYTF. The CDR3, as DNA: TGCGCCAGCAGCCAACTTGGACAGCAGTTAAACTATGGCTACACCTTC.